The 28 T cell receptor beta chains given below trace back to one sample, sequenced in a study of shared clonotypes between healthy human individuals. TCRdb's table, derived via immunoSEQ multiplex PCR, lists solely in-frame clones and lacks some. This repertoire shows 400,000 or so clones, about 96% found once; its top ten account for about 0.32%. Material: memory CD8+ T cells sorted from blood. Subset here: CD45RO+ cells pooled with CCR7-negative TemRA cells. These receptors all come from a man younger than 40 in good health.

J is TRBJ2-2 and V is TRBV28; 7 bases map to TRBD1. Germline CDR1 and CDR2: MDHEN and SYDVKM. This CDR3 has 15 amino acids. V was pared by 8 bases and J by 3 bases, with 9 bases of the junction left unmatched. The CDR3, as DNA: TGTGCCAGCGCAACAGGGGCCCGATACACCGGGGAGCTGTTTTTT. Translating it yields CASATGARYTGELFF.

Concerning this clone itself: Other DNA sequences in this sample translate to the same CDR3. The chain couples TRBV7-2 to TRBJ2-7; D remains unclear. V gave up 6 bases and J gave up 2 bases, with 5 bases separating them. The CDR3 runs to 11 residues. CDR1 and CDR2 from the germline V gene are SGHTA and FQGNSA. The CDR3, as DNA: TGTGCCAGCAGTCAGGCCTACGAGCAGTACTTC. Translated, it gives CASSQAYEQYF.

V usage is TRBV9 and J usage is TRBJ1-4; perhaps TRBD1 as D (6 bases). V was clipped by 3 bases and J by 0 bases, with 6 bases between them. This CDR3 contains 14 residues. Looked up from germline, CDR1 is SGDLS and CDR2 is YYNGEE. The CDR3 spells CASSAGATNEKLFF. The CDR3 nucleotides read TGTGCCAGCAGCGCAGGGGCAACTAATGAAAAACTGTTTTTT.

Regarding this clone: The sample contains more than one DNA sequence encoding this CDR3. CDR3 protein: CASSLVIPSTDTQYF. The DNA for the CDR3 is TGCGCCAGCAGCTTGGTTATCCCAAGCACAGATACGCAGTATTTT. The chain joins TRBV5-1 to TRBJ2-3; D remains unclear. This CDR3 contains 15 residues. V gave up 0 bases and J gave up 0 bases, with 8 bases separating them. CDR1 and CDR2 (germline): SGHRS, YFSETQ.

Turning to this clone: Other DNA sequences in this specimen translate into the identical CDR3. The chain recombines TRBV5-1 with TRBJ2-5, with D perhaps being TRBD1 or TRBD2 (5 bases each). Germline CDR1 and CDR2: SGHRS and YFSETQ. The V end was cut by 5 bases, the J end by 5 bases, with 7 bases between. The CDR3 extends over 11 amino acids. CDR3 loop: CASRGVETQYF. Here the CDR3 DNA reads TGCGCCAGCAGGGGGGTGGAGACCCAGTACTTC. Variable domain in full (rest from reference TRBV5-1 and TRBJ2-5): KAGVTQTPRYLIKTRGQQVTLSCSPISGHRSVSWYQQTPGQGLQFLFEYFSETQRNKGNFPGRFSGRQFSNSRSEMNVSTLELGDSALYLCASRGVETQYFGPGTRLLVL.

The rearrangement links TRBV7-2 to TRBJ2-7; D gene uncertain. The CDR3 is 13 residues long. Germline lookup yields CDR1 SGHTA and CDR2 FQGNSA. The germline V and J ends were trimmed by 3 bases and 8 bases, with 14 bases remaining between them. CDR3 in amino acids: CASSFTTEDQQYF. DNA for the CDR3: TGTGCCAGCAGCTTCACCACCGAGGATCAGCAGTACTTC.

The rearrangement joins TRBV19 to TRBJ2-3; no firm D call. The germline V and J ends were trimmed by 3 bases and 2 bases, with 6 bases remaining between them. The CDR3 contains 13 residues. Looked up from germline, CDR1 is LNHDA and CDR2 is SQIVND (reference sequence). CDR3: CASSMCFTDTQYF. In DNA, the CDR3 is TGTGCCAGTAGTATGTGCTTCACAGATACGCAGTATTTT.

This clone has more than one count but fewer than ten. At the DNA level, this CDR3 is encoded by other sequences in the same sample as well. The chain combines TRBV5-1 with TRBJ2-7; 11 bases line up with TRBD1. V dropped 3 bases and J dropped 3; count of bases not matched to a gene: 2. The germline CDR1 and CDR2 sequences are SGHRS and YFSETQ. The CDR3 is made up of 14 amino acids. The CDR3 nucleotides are TGCGCCAGCAGCTCCGGGACAGGGGGCTACGAGCAGTACTTC. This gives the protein CASSSGTGGYEQYF.

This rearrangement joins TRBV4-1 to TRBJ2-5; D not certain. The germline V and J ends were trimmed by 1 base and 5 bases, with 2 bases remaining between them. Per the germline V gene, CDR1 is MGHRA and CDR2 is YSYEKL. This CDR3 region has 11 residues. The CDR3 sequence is CASSQAETQYF. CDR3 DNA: TGCGCCAGCAGCCAAGCGGAGACCCAGTACTTC.

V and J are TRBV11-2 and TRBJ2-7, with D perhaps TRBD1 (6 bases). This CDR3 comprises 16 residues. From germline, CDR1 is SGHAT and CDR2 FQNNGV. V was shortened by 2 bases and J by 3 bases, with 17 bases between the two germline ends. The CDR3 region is CASSLSDRAFIYEQYF. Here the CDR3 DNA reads TGTGCCAGCAGCTTATCGGACAGAGCCTTCATCTACGAGCAGTACTTC.

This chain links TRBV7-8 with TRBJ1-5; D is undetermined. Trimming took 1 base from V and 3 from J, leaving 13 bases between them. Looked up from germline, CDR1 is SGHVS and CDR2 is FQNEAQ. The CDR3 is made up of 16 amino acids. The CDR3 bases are TGTGCCAGCAGCTTAGTTGGTTGGGAAATCAATCAGCCCCAGCATTTT. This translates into CASSLVGWEINQPQHF. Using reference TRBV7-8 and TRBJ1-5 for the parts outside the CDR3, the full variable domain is GAGVSQSPRYKVAKRGQDVALRCDPISGHVSLFWYQQALGQGPEFLTYFQNEAQLDKSGLPSDRFFAERPEGSVSTLKIQRTQQEDSAVYLCASSLVGWEINQPQHFGDGTRLSIL.

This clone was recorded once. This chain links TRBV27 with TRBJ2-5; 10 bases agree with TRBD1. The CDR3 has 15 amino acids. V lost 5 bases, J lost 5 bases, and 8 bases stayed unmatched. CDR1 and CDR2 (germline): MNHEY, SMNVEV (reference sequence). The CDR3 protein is CASSALTGGAETQYF. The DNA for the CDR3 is TGTGCCAGCAGTGCCCTGACAGGGGGCGCGGAGACCCAGTACTTC.

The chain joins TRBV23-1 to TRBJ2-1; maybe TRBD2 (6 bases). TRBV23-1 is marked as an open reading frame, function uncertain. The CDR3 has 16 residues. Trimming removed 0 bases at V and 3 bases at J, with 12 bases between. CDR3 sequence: CASSQSREVVYNEQFF. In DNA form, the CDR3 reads TGCGCCAGCAGTCAATCGAGGGAGGTAGTCTACAATGAGCAGTTCTTC.

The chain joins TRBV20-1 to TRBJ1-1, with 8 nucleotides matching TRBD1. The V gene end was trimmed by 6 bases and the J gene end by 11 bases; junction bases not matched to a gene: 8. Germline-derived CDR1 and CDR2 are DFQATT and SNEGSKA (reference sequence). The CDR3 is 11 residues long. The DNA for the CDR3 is TGCAGTGCGCGGACAGGGATGATCGCTTTCTTT. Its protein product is CSARTGMIAFF.

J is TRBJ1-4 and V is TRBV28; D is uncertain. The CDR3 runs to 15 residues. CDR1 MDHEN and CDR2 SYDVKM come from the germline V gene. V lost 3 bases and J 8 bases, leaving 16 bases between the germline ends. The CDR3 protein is CASSFSRSRREKLFF. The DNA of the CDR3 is TGTGCCAGCAGTTTTTCAAGGAGTCGGAGGGAAAAACTGTTTTTT.

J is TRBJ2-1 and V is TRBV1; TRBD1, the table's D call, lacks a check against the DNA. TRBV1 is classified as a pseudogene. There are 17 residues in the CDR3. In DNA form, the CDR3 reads TGCACCAGCAGCCAGAAGGGGGGACAGGGCTCTATTAATGAGCAGTTCTTC. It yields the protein CTSSQKGGQGSINEQFF.

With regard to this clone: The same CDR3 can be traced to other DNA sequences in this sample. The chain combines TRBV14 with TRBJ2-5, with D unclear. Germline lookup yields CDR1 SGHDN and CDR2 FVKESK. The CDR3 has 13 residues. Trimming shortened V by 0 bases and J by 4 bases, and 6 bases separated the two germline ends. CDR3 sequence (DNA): TGTGCCAGCAGCCAAGATTTGGGAGAGACCCAGTACTTC. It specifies CASSQDLGETQYF. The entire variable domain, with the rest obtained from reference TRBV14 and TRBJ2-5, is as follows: EAGVTQFPSHSVIEKGQTVTLRCDPISGHDNLYWYRRVMGKEIKFLLHFVKESKQDESGMPNNRFLAERTGGTYSTLKVQPAELEDSGVYFCASSQDLGETQYFGPGTRLLVL.

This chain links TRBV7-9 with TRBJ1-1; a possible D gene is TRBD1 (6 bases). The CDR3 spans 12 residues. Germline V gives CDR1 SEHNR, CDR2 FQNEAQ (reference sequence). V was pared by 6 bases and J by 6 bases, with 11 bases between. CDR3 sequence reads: CASREGQSEAFF. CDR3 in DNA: TGTGCCAGCAGGGAAGGACAGTCTGAAGCTTTCTTT.

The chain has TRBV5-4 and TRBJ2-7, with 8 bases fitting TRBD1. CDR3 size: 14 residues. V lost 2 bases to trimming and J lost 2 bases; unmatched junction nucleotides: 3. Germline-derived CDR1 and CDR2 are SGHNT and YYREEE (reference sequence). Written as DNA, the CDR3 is TGTGCCAGCAGCTTAGACAGGGGAACCTACGAGCAGTACTTC. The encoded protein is CASSLDRGTYEQYF.

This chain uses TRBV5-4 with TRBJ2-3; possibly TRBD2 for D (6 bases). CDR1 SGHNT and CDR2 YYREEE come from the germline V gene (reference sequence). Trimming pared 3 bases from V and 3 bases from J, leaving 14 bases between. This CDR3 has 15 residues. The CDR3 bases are TGTGCCAGCAGCTCGACGGGACTCAGGACAGATACGCAGTATTTT. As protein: CASSSTGLRTDTQYF.

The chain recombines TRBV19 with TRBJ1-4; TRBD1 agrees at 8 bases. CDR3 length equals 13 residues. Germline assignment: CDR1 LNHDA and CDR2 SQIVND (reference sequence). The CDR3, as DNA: TGTGCAAGGGCGACAGGGGTGACTGAAAAACTGTTTTTT. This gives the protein CARATGVTEKLFF. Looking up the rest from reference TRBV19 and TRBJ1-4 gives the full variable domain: DGGITQSPKYLFRKEGQNVTLSCEQNLNHDAMYWYRQDPGQGLRLIYYSQIVNDFQKGDIAEGYSVSREKKESFPLTVTSAQKNPTAFYLCARATGVTEKLFFGSGTQLSVL.

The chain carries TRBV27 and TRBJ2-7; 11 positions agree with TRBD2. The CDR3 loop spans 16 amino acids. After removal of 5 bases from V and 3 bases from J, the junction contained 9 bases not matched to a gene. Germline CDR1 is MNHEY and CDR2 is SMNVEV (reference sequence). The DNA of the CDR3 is TGTGCCAGCAGTCCCCATTGGACTAGCGGGTACTACGAGCAGTACTTC. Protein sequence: CASSPHWTSGYYEQYF.

The CDR3 spells CSASRSNEQYF. The CDR3 coding sequence is TGCAGTGCTAGTAGGAGTAACGAGCAGTACTTC. The chain is built from TRBV20-1 and TRBJ2-7; D uncertain. Per the germline V gene, CDR1 is DFQATT and CDR2 is SNEGSKA (reference sequence). Deletions cut 3 bases from V and 5 bases from J, with 8 bases between. The length of the CDR3 is 11 residues.

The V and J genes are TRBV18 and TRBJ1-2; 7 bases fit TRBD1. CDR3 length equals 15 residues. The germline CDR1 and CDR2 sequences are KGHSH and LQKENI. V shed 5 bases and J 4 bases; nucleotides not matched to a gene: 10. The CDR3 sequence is CASSSTGTEVYGYTF. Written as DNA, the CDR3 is TGTGCCAGCTCATCCACCGGGACAGAGGTCTATGGCTACACCTTC.

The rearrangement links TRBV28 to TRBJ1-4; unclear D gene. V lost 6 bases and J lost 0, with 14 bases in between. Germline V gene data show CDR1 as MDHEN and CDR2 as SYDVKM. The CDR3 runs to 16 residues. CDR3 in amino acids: CASSRTSRSTNEKLFF. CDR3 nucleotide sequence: TGTGCCAGCAGCCGCACGTCCCGCTCAACTAATGAAAAACTGTTTTTT. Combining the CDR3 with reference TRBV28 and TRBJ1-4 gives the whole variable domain DVKVTQSSRYLVKRTGEKVFLECVQDMDHENMFWYRQDPGLGLRLIYFSYDVKMKEKGDIPEGYSVSREKKERFSLILESASTNQTSMYLCASSRTSRSTNEKLFFGSGTQLSVL.

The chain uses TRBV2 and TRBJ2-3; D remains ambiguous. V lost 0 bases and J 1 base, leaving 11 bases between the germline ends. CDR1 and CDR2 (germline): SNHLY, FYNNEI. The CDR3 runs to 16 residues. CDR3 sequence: CASSEAGGGGTDTQYF. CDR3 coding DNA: TGTGCCAGCAGTGAAGCCGGTGGCGGAGGCACAGATACGCAGTATTTT.

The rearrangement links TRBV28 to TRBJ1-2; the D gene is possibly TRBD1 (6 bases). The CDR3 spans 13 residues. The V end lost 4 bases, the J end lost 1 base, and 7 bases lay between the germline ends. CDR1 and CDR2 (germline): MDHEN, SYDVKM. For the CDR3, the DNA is TGTGCCAGCAGTTGGGACATTAACTATGGCTACACCTTC. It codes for CASSWDINYGYTF.

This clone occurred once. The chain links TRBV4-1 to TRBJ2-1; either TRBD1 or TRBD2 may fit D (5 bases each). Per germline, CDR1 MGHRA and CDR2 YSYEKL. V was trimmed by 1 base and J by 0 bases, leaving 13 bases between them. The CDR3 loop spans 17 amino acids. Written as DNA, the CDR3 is TGCGCCAGCAGCCAAGTGGGACGTGGGATCTCCTACAATGAGCAGTTCTTC. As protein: CASSQVGRGISYNEQFF.